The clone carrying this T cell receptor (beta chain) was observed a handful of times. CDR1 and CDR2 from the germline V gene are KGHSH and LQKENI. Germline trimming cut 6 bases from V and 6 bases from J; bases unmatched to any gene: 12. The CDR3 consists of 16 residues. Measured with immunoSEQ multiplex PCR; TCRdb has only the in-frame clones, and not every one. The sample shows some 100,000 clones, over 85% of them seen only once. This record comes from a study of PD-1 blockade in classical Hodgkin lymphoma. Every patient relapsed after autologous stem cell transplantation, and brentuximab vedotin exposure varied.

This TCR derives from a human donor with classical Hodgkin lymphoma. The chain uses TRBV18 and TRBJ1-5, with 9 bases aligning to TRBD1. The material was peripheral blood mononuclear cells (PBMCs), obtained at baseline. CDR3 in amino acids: CASSHTGTGPSQPQHF. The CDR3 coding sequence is TGTGCCAGCTCCCACACCGGGACAGGGCCCAGTCAGCCCCAGCATTTT.